This TCR beta chain was captured in a study of preoperative IRX-2 immunotherapy in early breast cancer (dated by TCRdb to between 2017 and 2020). According to the study, the label for this sample's treatment or condition signals: preoperative locoregional IRX-2 cytokine immunotherapy. The samples were obtained from a phase Ib study that tested preoperative, locoregional IRX-2 cytokine immunotherapy meant to prime immune responses. Patients with early-stage breast cancer who were given IRX-2 before surgery served as donors. Libraries were constructed by the immunoSEQ multiplex PCR assay. TCRdb provides this immuneACCESS table in a form limited to in-frame rearrangements. Some clones are lacking; in checked studies, under half of them reflect an unresolved V gene, and why the rest are absent is not known. This sample gives 23,000 or so clones in total; 75% to 90% of them show up just once. The top ten hold 9% of the sample.

The sample holds a few counts of this clone. There is no known antigen for this receptor. Base quality data are lacking; no much larger clone is found one base away. The sequencing used tumor tissue, collected after IRX-2 immunotherapy. The source is a human donor with breast cancer.

Here is the DNA: TGTGCCAGCAGCCGACAAGGGGACAACACAGATACGCAGTATTTT. It codes for CASSRQGDNTDTQYF. The chain couples TRBV6-5 to TRBJ2-3; perhaps TRBD1 is the D gene, with 6 bases matching. From cysteine to phenylalanine, the CDR3 is 15 amino acids long. Of all the DNA, just the CDR3 is kept, 45 bases in frame from base 1. V is shortened by 6 bases, J by 2 bases, and the region joining them spans 15 bases. Sequences MNHEY (CDR1) and SVGAGI (CDR2) are obtained from the germline V gene.